These T cell receptor beta chains were read from a single sample in a study of blood T cell repertoires in COVID-19. TCRdb keeps only in-frame clones here, not all; method: immunoSEQ multiplex PCR. Of 150,000 or so clones in the sample, approximately 83% were seen once. Specimen: PBMCs or T cells enriched from blood (not recorded which). Receptor source: a man between 65 and 79 years old who had been exposed to COVID-19. The CDR3 runs from the conserved cysteine through the conserved F or W. Fields, in order: V gene, J gene, D gene, CDR3 protein. A D gene is named only where the DNA matches it firmly.

V: TRBV28
J: TRBJ2-2
D: TRBD1
CDR3: CASTPEDRGYTGELFF

V: TRBV28
J: TRBJ2-7
D: TRBD2
CDR3: CASSLTSGTYEQYF

V: TRBV28
J: TRBJ1-6
D: NA
CDR3: CASRRDSPLHF

V: TRBV4-3
J: TRBJ2-7
D: NA
CDR3: CASSLYRSQRGEQYF

V: TRBV2
J: TRBJ1-1
D: NA
CDR3: CASSLQGTEAFF

V: TRBV27
J: TRBJ2-7
D: TRBD1
CDR3: CARTGGWPYEQYF

V: TRBV10-2
J: TRBJ2-3
D: NA
CDR3: CASSESRGNTQYF

V: TRBV14
J: TRBJ2-2
D: NA
CDR3: CASSQEEQLNTGELFF

V: TRBV18
J: TRBJ1-4
D: NA
CDR3: CASSLGLNEKLFF

V: TRBV19
J: TRBJ1-6
D: NA
CDR3: CASSIGTPYNSPLHF

V: TRBV30
J: TRBJ1-6
D: TRBD1
CDR3: CAWRATGQGYSPLHF

V: TRBV5-4
J: TRBJ1-1
D: NA
CDR3: CASTLQGANTEAFF

V: TRBV19
J: TRBJ1-6
D: NA
CDR3: CASSSQPGFLGSPLHF

V: TRBV7-6
J: TRBJ2-5
D: TRBD1
CDR3: CASSFETGFQTQYF

V: TRBV7-7
J: TRBJ2-1
D: NA
CDR3: CASSLGPGIDEQFF

V: TRBV11-3
J: TRBJ2-1
D: TRBD2
CDR3: CASSLQPRTSQFF

V: TRBV4-1
J: TRBJ1-2
D: NA
CDR3: CASSQDPLNYGYTF

V: TRBV2
J: TRBJ1-5
D: NA
CDR3: CASSDRQAGFIDQPQHF

V: TRBV7-9
J: TRBJ2-7
D: TRBD1
CDR3: CASSSEGQVLSYEQYF

V: TRBV12-3/TRBV12-4
J: TRBJ1-4
D: NA
CDR3: CASKGSGSEFF

V: TRBV4-3
J: TRBJ2-6
D: TRBD1
CDR3: CASSQDLRQGLTGANVLTF

V: TRBV5-4
J: TRBJ1-6
D: NA
CDR3: CASSFGVKDSPLHF

V: TRBV5-1
J: TRBJ2-3
D: TRBD1
CDR3: CASRRQGMSTDTQYF

V: TRBV12-3/TRBV12-4
J: TRBJ1-5
D: NA
CDR3: CASSFGGRQPQHF

V: TRBV19
J: TRBJ1-2
D: NA
CDR3: CASSPGWSEYGYTF

V: TRBV6-5
J: TRBJ1-4
D: NA
CDR3: CASSFGGATNEKLFF

V: TRBV7-9
J: TRBJ1-5
D: NA
CDR3: CASSLLPQGDNQPQHF

V: TRBV28
J: TRBJ2-3
D: NA
CDR3: CASSYGQSNEYF

V: TRBV25-1
J: TRBJ2-3
D: TRBD2
CDR3: CASSELGAGKGTDTQYF

V: TRBV28
J: TRBJ2-7
D: TRBD1
CDR3: CASSPPGTGAIEQYF

V: TRBV13
J: TRBJ2-7
D: TRBD2
CDR3: CASSSRRLAGSYEQYF

V: TRBV7-9
J: TRBJ1-4
D: NA
CDR3: CASRSGREKLFF

V: TRBV7-2
J: TRBJ2-1
D: TRBD2
CDR3: CASSFTSLASGIYNEQFF

V: TRBV10-1
J: TRBJ2-1
D: TRBD2
CDR3: CASSALAGGTYNEQFF

V: TRBV27
J: TRBJ2-1
D: NA
CDR3: CASSPGRGAFGEQFF

V: TRBV4-1
J: TRBJ1-6
D: NA
CDR3: CASSQEGQGSAYNSPLHF

V: TRBV4-3
J: TRBJ2-7
D: NA
CDR3: CASSQEAGASSYEQYF

V: TRBV7-8
J: TRBJ1-2
D: TRBD1
CDR3: CASSKSGGRSYGYTF

V: TRBV4-1
J: TRBJ1-2
D: TRBD1
CDR3: CASSLLPPTGNYGYTF

V: TRBV4-1
J: TRBJ1-6
D: NA
CDR3: CASSQGDQGMGSPLHF

V: TRBV10-1
J: TRBJ1-2
D: TRBD1
CDR3: CASSEYRDRDYTF

V: TRBV10-3
J: TRBJ1-1
D: TRBD1
CDR3: CAIRPGQQMNTEAFF

V: TRBV2
J: TRBJ1-6
D: TRBD1
CDR3: CASSRQGGANSPLHF

V: TRBV7-9
J: TRBJ2-5
D: NA
CDR3: CASGGGVETQYF

V: TRBV19
J: TRBJ2-2
D: NA
CDR3: CASTTLTGITGELFF

V: TRBV12-3/TRBV12-4
J: TRBJ2-7
D: NA
CDR3: CASSLISYEQYF